Each of the 20 T cell receptor beta chains below was sequenced from the same sample in a study of cytomegalovirus exposure and HLA in healthy donors. 60 Vbeta and 13 Jbeta primers were used in PCR. The repertoire was sequenced with immunoSEQ multiplex PCR; TCRdb's copy has only in-frame clones and lacks some. This table lists 200,000 to 250,000 clones. Sequenced: PBMCs. The receptors come from a woman under 40 in good health and CMV-seropositive.

J is TRBJ2-5 and V is TRBV11-2; TRBD1 matches at 9 bases. The CDR3 sequence is 14 residues long. Germline CDR1 reads SGHAT; CDR2 reads FQNNGV. Losses at the gene ends were 5 bases for V and 5 bases for J; bases not matched to a gene: 6. This CDR3 is CASSGTGTGETQYF. The CDR3 DNA sequence: TGTGCCAGCAGCGGAACCGGGACAGGGGAGACCCAGTACTTC.

The rearrangement joins TRBV19 to TRBJ1-3; maybe TRBD1 (5 bases). Germline CDR1 reads LNHDA; CDR2 reads SQIVND (reference sequence). The CDR3 has 17 residues. The germline V and J ends were trimmed by 5 bases and 1 base, with 18 bases remaining between them. The CDR3: CASSGAIVSWSGNTIYF. Written as DNA, the CDR3 is TGTGCCAGTAGTGGGGCAATCGTCTCCTGGTCTGGAAACACCATATATTTT. The whole variable domain, remainder taken from reference TRBV19 and TRBJ1-3, is DGGITQSPKYLFRKEGQNVTLSCEQNLNHDAMYWYRQDPGQGLRLIYYSQIVNDFQKGDIAEGYSVSREKKESFPLTVTSAQKNPTAFYLCASSGAIVSWSGNTIYFGEGSWLTVV.

To note about this clone: Other DNA sequences in this sample translate to the same CDR3. For the CDR3, the DNA is TGTGCCACCCGGACTAGCGGGAATGACAATGAGCAGTTCTTC. Translated: CATRTSGNDNEQFF. The chain combines TRBV10-3 with TRBJ2-1; 12 bases match TRBD2. Germline V gives CDR1 ENHRY, CDR2 SYGVKD. J gave up 5 bases and V 10 bases, and 6 bases lay outside the gene matches. The CDR3 is made up of 14 amino acids.

The chain couples TRBV2 to TRBJ1-6; unclear D gene. Trimming pared 4 bases from V and 6 bases from J, leaving 13 bases between. Germline V CDR1 and CDR2: SNHLY, FYNNEI. The CDR3 has 15 residues. The CDR3 sequence is CASSGQAGFNSPLHF. In nucleotides, the CDR3 is TGTGCCAGCAGTGGGCAGGCAGGTTTTAATTCACCCCTCCACTTT.

The chain recombines TRBV6-5 with TRBJ2-5; 15 bases match TRBD2. V lost 2 bases and J lost 4; bases outside the gene matches: 2. The CDR3 is made up of 16 amino acids. Looked up from germline, CDR1 is MNHEY and CDR2 is SVGAGI. Written as DNA, the CDR3 is TGTGCCAGCAGTTACACGGGACTAGCGGGAGGAGAGACCCAGTACTTC. Its protein product is CASSYTGLAGGETQYF.

The chain combines TRBV6-5 with TRBJ1-5, with a possible D match to TRBD1 (6 bases). CDR3 length: 14 amino acids. Trimming stripped 0 bases from V and 5 bases from J, with 8 bases between. Germline values: CDR1 MNHEY, CDR2 SVGAGI. CDR3 in DNA: TGTGCCAGCAGTTACTCCTACAGGGATCAGCCCCAGCATTTT. It codes for CASSYSYRDQPQHF.

This chain links TRBV7-2 with TRBJ2-5; possible D gene TRBD2, 6 bases. The tail of the sequence fits TRBJ2-7 better, so the J call may be wrong. The CDR3 contains 15 residues. Germline V gene lookup returns CDR1 SGHTA and CDR2 FQGNSA. The CDR3 DNA sequence: TGTGCCAGCACCCCTGGCGGGGCCGGCTCCTACGAGCAGTACTTC. Its translation: CASTPGGAGSYEQYF.

The V gene is TRBV4-1, the J gene TRBJ2-1; perhaps TRBD2 as D (5 bases). CDR3 size: 16 residues. Trimming pared 4 bases from V and 6 bases from J, leaving 19 bases between. Germline V gives CDR1 MGHRA, CDR2 YSYEKL. CDR3 sequence: CASSLGRGGRPNEQFF. As DNA, the CDR3 is TGCGCCAGCAGCCTCGGAAGAGGAGGAAGGCCCAATGAGCAGTTCTTC.

This chain joins TRBV4-1 and TRBJ2-1; D is possibly TRBD1 (5 bases). CDR1 is MGHRA, CDR2 YSYEKL, per germline. The V end lost 4 bases, the J end lost 0 bases, and 16 bases lay between the germline ends. The CDR3 totals 17 residues. The CDR3 coding sequence is TGCGCCAGCAGCCGAACGGCAGGGTCGAGCTCCTACAATGAGCAGTTCTTC. Amino acid sequence: CASSRTAGSSSYNEQFF.

This chain connects TRBV7-2 to TRBJ1-2, with 9 bases that match TRBD1. The CDR3 is 14 residues long. Germline V gives CDR1 SGHTA, CDR2 FQGNSA. V lost 5 bases and J lost 3; bases outside the gene matches: 4. The CDR3 bases are TGTGCCAGCAGCACACAGGGGGCTGACTATGGCTACACCTTC. Amino acids: CASSTQGADYGYTF.

The chain employs TRBV28 and TRBJ1-5; possible D gene TRBD1, 5 bases. Per germline, CDR1 MDHEN and CDR2 SYDVKM. CDR3 length equals 15 residues. V dropped 5 bases and J dropped 4 bases, with 15 bases sitting between them. CDR3 in amino acids: CASSPGQLGNQPQHF. CDR3 DNA: TGTGCCAGCAGTCCCGGACAACTTGGGAATCAGCCCCAGCATTTT.

The CDR3 loop reads CASSSRKDRGNQPQHF. The CDR3 DNA is TGTGCCAGTAGTTCCCGAAAGGACAGGGGTAATCAGCCCCAGCATTTT. V gene TRBV19 combines with J gene TRBJ1-5, with TRBD1 matching 9 bases. CDR3 length: 16 amino acids. Trimming at V came to 5 bases and at J to 4 bases, leaving 9 bases not matched to a gene. Germline assignment: CDR1 LNHDA and CDR2 SQIVND (reference sequence).

The CDR3 region is CASSGLAVGQETQYF. The CDR3 DNA reads as TGTGCCAGCTCAGGACTAGCCGTGGGACAAGAGACCCAGTACTTC. The rearrangement uses TRBV2 and TRBJ2-5, with 8 nucleotides matching TRBD2. Trimming took 8 bases from V and 2 from J; bases not matched to a gene: 10. Germline V CDR1 and CDR2: SNHLY, FYNNEI. The CDR3 spans 15 residues.

The rearrangement uses TRBV30 and TRBJ1-1; D gene uncertain. Germline loops: CDR1 GTSNPN, CDR2 SVGIG (reference sequence). The CDR3 runs to 13 residues. The ends were cut back, 2 bases at V and 1 base at J, with 8 bases in the middle. The CDR3 region is CAWSLQQNTEAFF. The CDR3, as DNA: TGTGCCTGGAGTCTTCAACAGAACACTGAAGCTTTCTTT.

The genes are TRBV4-3 and TRBJ2-5; TRBD1 agrees at 8 bases. The CDR3 extends over 16 amino acids. CDR1 LGHNA and CDR2 YSLEER come from the germline V gene. The trim removed 2 bases at V and 2 bases at J, leaving 7 bases unmatched. The CDR3 DNA sequence: TGCGCCAGCAGCCAATACACAGGGGGAGGACAAGAGACCCAGTACTTC. Protein: CASSQYTGGGQETQYF.

This chain joins TRBV19 and TRBJ2-4, with a possible D match to TRBD2 (6 bases). The germline gives CDR1 LNHDA, CDR2 SQIVND (reference sequence). Trimming took off 4 bases at V and 0 bases at J, with 19 bases between the two ends. CDR3 length equals 18 residues. CDR3 coding DNA: TGTGCCAGTAGTAGCGGGGCGATGAGTTACTTAGCCAAAAACATTCAGTACTTC. This encodes CASSSGAMSYLAKNIQYF.

V gene TRBV9 combines with J gene TRBJ1-3; 7 nucleotides match TRBD1. The germline CDR1 and CDR2 sequences are SGDLS and YYNGEE. V trimming: 0 bases; J trimming: 3 bases; junction bases outside the gene matches: 9. There are 17 residues in the CDR3. This chain's CDR3 is CASSVAHQGVNGNTIYF. CDR3 bases: TGTGCCAGCAGCGTAGCTCACCAGGGGGTTAATGGAAACACCATATATTTT.

J is TRBJ2-3 and V is TRBV7-9; a possible D gene is TRBD1 (6 bases). The CDR3 is made up of 18 amino acids. Germline CDR1 SEHNR, CDR2 FQNEAQ (reference sequence). Trimming took off 4 bases at V and 3 bases at J, with 23 bases between the two ends. The CDR3 DNA reads as TGTGCCAGCAGCTCGACCTGGGGGCAGGATCTACAGACAGATACGCAGTATTTT. Its translation is CASSSTWGQDLQTDTQYF.

This chain joins TRBV7-2 and TRBJ1-4; TRBD1 aligns across 8 bases. The germline V gene has CDR1 SGHTA and CDR2 FQGNSA. This CDR3 contains 16 residues. Trimming took 0 bases from V and 8 from J; bases not matched to a gene: 8. Here the CDR3 DNA reads TGTGCCAGCAGCTTAGCACCAGGACAGGGAAGCGAAAAACTGTTTTTT. Translated: CASSLAPGQGSEKLFF.

The rearrangement uses TRBV5-1 and TRBJ2-5, with TRBD2 as a possible D gene (5 bases). The germline V gene encodes CDR1 SGHRS and CDR2 YFSETQ. V lost 1 base to trimming and J lost 2 bases, with 15 bases between them. This CDR3 spans 16 amino acids. CDR3 sequence (DNA): TGCGCCAGCAGCTTGTCCGACGCGGGCCCTCAAGAGACCCAGTACTTC. Its translation: CASSLSDAGPQETQYF.